This entry lists 27 T cell receptor beta chains sequenced from one sample in a study of OX40 agonist ivuxolimab in advanced cancers. Using immunoSEQ multiplex PCR, the repertoire was profiled, and TCRdb retains in-frame clones only, with some absent. The table shows tens of thousands of clones, with roughly four fifths occurring only once. The sample consisted of CD4+ or CD8+ T cells sorted from blood, taken in a trial of the OX40 agonist ivuxolimab. The receptors derive from an adult with an advanced solid tumor such as melanoma, head and neck, liver or kidney cancer.

This sequence joins TRBV2 and TRBJ2-7; tentative D call: TRBD1 (5 bases). The V end lost 9 bases, the J end lost 1 base, and 10 bases lay between the germline ends. This CDR3 has 12 residues. The V gene's germline CDR1 is SNHLY and CDR2 FYNNEI. The chain's CDR3 is CASTDKSYEQYF. The CDR3 DNA follows: TGTGCCAGTACGGACAAGTCCTACGAGCAGTACTTC. Together with reference TRBV2 and TRBJ2-7, the CDR3 gives the full variable domain: EPEVTQTPSHQVTQMGQEVILRCVPISNHLYFYWYRQILGQKVEFLVSFYNNEISEKSEIFDDQFSVERPDGSNFTLKIRSTKLEDSAMYFCASTDKSYEQYFGPGTRLTVT.

The gene calls are TRBV7-9 and TRBJ1-1; D not certain. The V and J ends lost 2 bases and 1 base respectively, with 5 bases between them. Per germline, CDR1 SEHNR and CDR2 FQNEAQ (reference sequence). CDR3 length: 13 amino acids. CDR3 nucleotide sequence: TGTGCCAGCAGCTTAACACAGAACACTGAAGCTTTCTTT. Protein product: CASSLTQNTEAFF.

This clone showed up just once. The chain links TRBV7-2 to TRBJ2-5; D unclear. The germline V gene encodes CDR1 SGHTA and CDR2 FQGNSA. The CDR3 covers 15 residues. Trimming stripped 3 bases from V and 3 bases from J, with 14 bases between. The CDR3 sequence is CASSFNRRQEETQYF. The CDR3 DNA is TGTGCCAGCAGCTTTAATCGTAGGCAGGAAGAGACCCAGTACTTC.

The chain carries TRBV9 and TRBJ2-5; D remains unclear. This CDR3 region has 13 residues. V was shortened by 2 bases and J by 4 bases, with 9 bases between the two germline ends. Germline V CDR1 and CDR2: SGDLS, YYNGEE. CDR3 bases: TGTGCCAGCAGCGTCGGTGGGGTAGAGACCCAGTACTTC. Its translation is CASSVGGVETQYF.

The chain recombines TRBV6-5 with TRBJ1-5; 7 nucleotides match TRBD1. With 6 bases clipped from V and 1 base from J, the junction kept 6 bases outside the gene matches. The CDR3 has 15 amino acids. Germline V CDR1 and CDR2: MNHEY, SVGAGI. CDR3 protein: CASRLGQTSNQPQHF. The CDR3 DNA is TGTGCCAGCAGGTTGGGACAGACAAGCAATCAGCCCCAGCATTTT.

As to this clone: At one end, the junction sequence differs from germline, possibly due to a read error. This chain uses TRBV7-2 with TRBJ1-4; 8 bases agree with TRBD1. Per germline, CDR1 SGHTA and CDR2 FQGNSA. The CDR3 has 14 residues. The chain's CDR3 is CASSQGAWDETLFF. As DNA, the CDR3 is TGTGCCAGCAGCCAGGGGGCATGGGATGAAACACTGTTTTTT.

The J gene is TRBJ1-5, the V gene TRBV6-1; no clear D. This CDR3 region has 15 residues. V was cut by 2 bases and J by 3 bases, with 11 bases left in between. Looked up from germline, CDR1 is MNHNS and CDR2 is SASEGT. The CDR3 nucleotides are TGTGCCAGCAGTGAATACCGCACCCTCAATCAGCCCCAGCATTTT. It translates to CASSEYRTLNQPQHF.

The genes are TRBV5-5 and TRBJ2-3; 7 nucleotides line up with TRBD2. V was clipped by 7 bases and J by 6 bases; unmatched bases: 11. This CDR3 is built from 14 residues. Germline CDR1 reads SGHKS; CDR2 reads YYEKEE (reference sequence). The CDR3 bases are TGTGCCAGCCGGGGGGACGGGGATTTGGATACGCAGTATTTT. Translating it yields CASRGDGDLDTQYF.

This rearrangement joins TRBV7-9 to TRBJ2-2; the D is unclear. V gave up 8 bases and J gave up 3 bases, with 13 bases separating them. The germline V gene encodes CDR1 SEHNR and CDR2 FQNEAQ (reference sequence). This CDR3 spans 14 amino acids. The CDR3 reads CASGRNSYTGELFF. In DNA form, the CDR3 reads TGTGCCAGCGGCCGTAATTCATACACCGGGGAGCTGTTTTTT.

The chain has TRBV18 and TRBJ1-6; tentative D call: TRBD1 (6 bases). Deletions cut 7 bases from V and 5 bases from J, with 15 bases between. The CDR3 is made up of 15 amino acids. Germline CDR1 KGHSH, CDR2 LQKENI. This chain's CDR3 is CASFSGAGNNSPLHF. The CDR3 DNA reads as TGTGCCAGCTTTTCAGGGGCAGGGAATAATTCACCCCTCCACTTT. Supplemented by reference TRBV18 and TRBJ1-6, the full variable domain reads NAGVMQNPRHLVRRRGQEARLRCSPMKGHSHVYWYRQLPEEGLKFMVYLQKENIIDESGMPKERFSAEFPKEGPSILRIQQVVRGDSAAYFCASFSGAGNNSPLHFGNGTRLTVT.

J is TRBJ2-7 and V is TRBV7-9; TRBD1 matches 8 bases. The CDR3 totals 15 residues. After removal of 0 bases from V and 2 bases from J, the junction contained 3 bases not matched to a gene. CDR1 and CDR2 (germline): SEHNR, FQNEAQ (reference sequence). The CDR3 DNA reads TGTGCCAGCAGCTTAGCGCAGGACAGGGCCTACGAGCAGTACTTC. The encoded protein is CASSLAQDRAYEQYF.

The sample holds a few counts of this clone. CDR3 nucleotide sequence: TGTGCCAGCCGGCTTTTTATAGACAGGGGAGGTTCTGGGGAGACCCAGTACTTC. This translates into CASRLFIDRGGSGETQYF. The gene calls are TRBV5-6 and TRBJ2-5, with 8 bases fitting TRBD1. This CDR3 has 18 amino acids. V shed 7 bases, J shed 5 bases, and the junction held 22 bases outside the gene matches. Germline CDR1 and CDR2: SGHDT and YYEEEE.

V and J are TRBV27 and TRBJ2-3; D call uncertain. CDR1 and CDR2 (germline): MNHEY, SMNVEV (reference sequence). This CDR3 contains 13 residues. The V end was cut by 6 bases, the J end by 2 bases, with 9 bases between. The CDR3 is CASSPTYTDTQYF. The CDR3 region has the DNA TGTGCCAGCAGCCCTACATACACAGATACGCAGTATTTT.

This clone has a single count. The V gene is TRBV4-2, the J gene TRBJ2-1; TRBD2 matches at 11 bases. The CDR3 has 17 residues. V trimming: 4 bases; J trimming: 8 bases; junction bases outside the gene matches: 13. Germline assignment: CDR1 LGHNA and CDR2 YNFKEQ. CDR3 loop: CASSLKKASGGPDEQFF. CDR3 nucleotides: TGTGCCAGCAGCCTTAAAAAGGCTAGCGGGGGGCCTGATGAGCAGTTCTTC.

The chain uses TRBV5-1 and TRBJ1-1, with unresolved D. V lost 4 bases, J lost 1 base, and 11 bases lay in between. Germline-derived CDR1 and CDR2 are SGHRS and YFSETQ. This CDR3 contains 14 residues. CDR3 DNA sequence: TGCGCCAGCAGCCCCGGTGGCCCGAACACTGAAGCTTTCTTT. Its translation is CASSPGGPNTEAFF. The full variable domain, its missing parts supplied by reference TRBV5-1 and TRBJ1-1, is KAGVTQTPRYLIKTRGQQVTLSCSPISGHRSVSWYQQTPGQGLQFLFEYFSETQRNKGNFPGRFSGRQFSNSRSEMNVSTLELGDSALYLCASSPGGPNTEAFFGQGTRLTVV.

The sample holds a few counts of this clone. The chain links TRBV6-5 to TRBJ2-7, with D uncertain. Between the trimmed V and J ends, which lost 5 bases and 5 bases, there was a span of 13 bases. The germline CDR1 and CDR2 sequences are MNHEY and SVGAGI. CDR3 length: 13 residues. This CDR3 is CASSDDAPHEQYF. The CDR3 DNA reads TGTGCCAGCAGTGATGACGCCCCCCACGAGCAGTACTTC.

About this clone: The junction departs from germline at one end; a sequencing error may be responsible. The chain uses TRBV20-1 and TRBJ2-3, with 8 positions matching TRBD2. This CDR3 spans 11 amino acids. Germline assignment: CDR1 DFQATT and CDR2 SNEGSKA (reference sequence). The DNA for the CDR3 is TGCAGTGCCAGGGACCTAACCGGGACTAGATTT. Residues: CSARDLTGTRF.

Here the CDR3 reads CASSTTGVSPGNTQYF. In DNA, the CDR3 is TGTGCCAGCAGCACCACAGGGGTCTCCCCGGGGAATACGCAGTATTTT. The chain uses TRBV7-3 and TRBJ2-3; 7 bases fit TRBD1. The CDR3 has 16 amino acids. Losses at the gene ends were 5 bases for V and 7 bases for J; bases not matched to a gene: 15. Germline CDR1 and CDR2: SGHTA and FQGTGA. Together with reference TRBV7-3 and TRBJ2-3, the CDR3 gives the full variable domain: GAGVSQTPSNKVTEKGKYVELRCDPISGHTALYWYRQSLGQGPEFLIYFQGTGAADDSGLPNDRFFAVRPEGSVSTLKIQRTERGDSAVYLCASSTTGVSPGNTQYFGPGTRLTVL.

The rearrangement uses TRBV7-2 and TRBJ1-2; TRBD1 aligns across 10 bases. Per germline, CDR1 SGHTA and CDR2 FQGNSA. V lost 4 bases to trimming and J lost 8 bases; unmatched junction nucleotides: 7. The CDR3 is 14 residues long. The CDR3 is CASSSGQGIWGYTF. The CDR3 coding sequence is TGTGCCAGCAGCTCGGGACAGGGGATATGGGGCTACACCTTC. The full variable domain, completed using reference TRBV7-2 and TRBJ1-2, is GAGVSQSPSNKVTEKGKDVELRCDPISGHTALYWYRQSLGQGLEFLIYFQGNSAPDKSGLPSDRFSAERTGGSVSTLTIQRTQQEDSAVYLCASSSGQGIWGYTFGSGTRLTVV.

On this clone: Other DNA sequences of this sample code for an identical CDR3. V usage is TRBV28 and J usage is TRBJ1-1; D perhaps matches TRBD1 (6 bases). CDR1 is MDHEN and CDR2 is SYDVKM in the germline V gene. The CDR3 consists of 14 residues. Trimming removed 6 bases from V and 0 bases from J, with 11 bases in between. As DNA, the CDR3 is TGTGCCAGCAGCCCAGGGGCCTTGAACACTGAAGCTTTCTTT. Its translation is CASSPGALNTEAFF.

The gene calls are TRBV5-1 and TRBJ2-3; D is possibly TRBD2 (5 bases). The V gene lost 0 bases and the J gene lost 5 bases, with 16 bases spanning the gap. Looked up from germline, CDR1 is SGHRS and CDR2 is YFSETQ. This CDR3 contains 16 residues. In DNA form, the CDR3 reads TGCGCCAGCAGCTTGGGCGGGCCGGCCTCTCAAGATACGCAGTATTTT. Translated: CASSLGGPASQDTQYF.

This clone is termed large (0.1 to 1%). V usage is TRBV5-8 and J usage is TRBJ2-7; TRBD1 or TRBD2 may be the D gene (5 bases each). The CDR3 consists of 15 residues. V lost 4 bases, J lost 4 bases, and 18 bases lay in between. Germline CDR1 is SGHTS and CDR2 is YDEGEE. The CDR3 is CASSLRDLNRYEQYF. The CDR3 DNA follows: TGTGCCAGCAGCCTCCGGGACCTAAATCGATACGAGCAGTACTTC.

V and J are TRBV28 and TRBJ1-1; D is unresolved. Germline V CDR1 and CDR2: MDHEN, SYDVKM. The ends were cut back, 3 bases at V and 4 bases at J, with 9 bases in the middle. The CDR3 totals 13 residues. In DNA form, the CDR3 reads TGTGCCAGCAGTTTCATTACCGGCACTGAAGCTTTCTTT. Translation gives CASSFITGTEAFF.

V is TRBV7-9 and J is TRBJ2-5, with D tentatively TRBD2 (5 bases). Trimming cost V 4 bases and J 1 base, with 19 bases left between them. This CDR3 region has 17 residues. CDR1 SEHNR and CDR2 FQNEAQ come from the germline V gene (reference sequence). CDR3 coding DNA: TGTGCCAGCAGCTCAGAAAAAGGTAGAGGGCCCCAAGAGACCCAGTACTTC. Translating gives CASSSEKGRGPQETQYF.

The chain combines TRBV14 with TRBJ2-3, with 8 bases fitting TRBD2. The V gene's germline CDR1 is SGHDN and CDR2 FVKESK. J gave up 3 bases and V 3 bases, and 8 bases lay outside the gene matches. CDR3 length equals 16 residues. The DNA for the CDR3 is TGTGCCAGCAGCCAGGGTCGCGGGAGGAGTACAGATACGCAGTATTTT. This sequence encodes CASSQGRGRSTDTQYF.

The chain carries TRBV28 and TRBJ1-1; maybe TRBD1 (5 bases). The CDR3 runs to 11 residues. Germline V CDR1 and CDR2: MDHEN, SYDVKM. Trimming removed 6 bases from V and 6 bases from J, with 8 bases in between. The CDR3 region is CASRGRPEAFF. Here the CDR3 DNA reads TGTGCCAGCAGGGGGCGGCCTGAAGCTTTCTTT.

The rearrangement uses TRBV9 and TRBJ2-1; D may be TRBD2 (5 bases). V was shortened by 0 bases and J by 0 bases, with 13 bases between the two germline ends. This CDR3 region has 17 residues. Germline CDR1 reads SGDLS; CDR2 reads YYNGEE. The CDR3 DNA is TGTGCCAGCAGCGTAGACCCTAGCAGCCGCTCCTACAATGAGCAGTTCTTC. Protein sequence: CASSVDPSSRSYNEQFF.